A selection of T cell receptor beta chains follows, all from one sample in a study of T-cell reconstitution after alpha-beta-depleted transplantation in children. MiXCR was run by TCRdb on the PCR reads, yielding one entry per CDR3 protein. The sample yields 350,000 to 500,000 distinct CDR3 sequences, 43% seen once. The sample consisted of PBMCs, taken before TCRalphabeta/CD19-depleted stem cell transplant. These receptors all stem from a girl aged 2-10 years with aplastic anemia, due to receive a stem cell transplant. The CDR3 runs from the conserved cysteine through the conserved F or W. A D gene is named only where the DNA matches it firmly. Clone size appears in some rows only: once, few, many, or a class for an expanded clone.

j_call | v_call | clone_size | d_call | cdr3_aa | cdr3_nt
TRBJ1-1 | TRBV27 | many | NA | CASSFWGPGNTEAFF | TGTGCCAGCAGTTTTTGGGGTCCAGGGAACACTGAAGCTTTCTTT
TRBJ2-1 | TRBV28 | NA | NA | CASSPPEYGGNEQFF | TGTGCCAGCAGCCCCCCCGAGTATGGTGGCAATGAGCAGTTCTTC
TRBJ2-4 | TRBV20-1 | NA | NA | CSANREILAKNIQYF | TGCAGTGCTAACCGGGAGATCCTAGCCAAAAACATTCAGTACTTC
TRBJ2-1 | TRBV4-1 | many | NA | CASSLDYYNEQFF | TGCGCCAGCAGCCTGGACTATTACAATGAGCAGTTCTTC
TRBJ2-5 | TRBV12-3/TRBV12-4 | NA | TRBD2 | CASSLVAGGKETQYF | TGTGCCAGCAGCCTGGTAGCGGGAGGGAAAGAGACCCAGTACTTC
TRBJ1-5 | TRBV19 | once | NA | CASSISGTSDFSNQPQHF | TGTGCCAGTAGTATATCTGGGACGTCGGACTTTAGCAATCAGCCCCAGCATTTT
TRBJ1-2 | TRBV2 | NA | NA | CASSEQENYGYTF | TGTGCCAGCAGTGAACAAGAAAACTATGGCTACACCTTC
TRBJ2-3 | TRBV12-3/TRBV12-4 | NA | TRBD2 | CASTRTSGGLRGDTQYF | TGTGCCAGCACCCGGACTAGCGGGGGGCTCCGGGGAGATACGCAGTATTTT
TRBJ2-3 | TRBV7-3 | many | NA | CASSLYQSRPDTQYF | TGTGCCAGCAGCTTATATCAGAGTCGCCCAGATACGCAGTATTTT
TRBJ2-5 | TRBV11-2 | many | TRBD1 | CASSPRQGWGETQYF | TGTGCCAGCAGCCCACGACAGGGTTGGGGAGAGACCCAGTACTTC
TRBJ1-2 | TRBV28 | NA | NA | CASSLFQGANYGYTF | TGTGCCAGCAGTTTATTTCAGGGAGCTAACTATGGCTACACCTTC
TRBJ1-1 | TRBV5-6 | few | NA | CASSLEGGARVRAFF | TGTGCCAGCAGCTTGGAAGGGGGGGCGCGTGTTCGAGCTTTCTTT
TRBJ2-7 | TRBV5-1 | few | NA | CASSLELGRRPSYEQYF | TGCGCCAGCAGCTTGGAGCTTGGGCGGCGCCCCTCCTACGAGCAGTACTTC
TRBJ1-2 | TRBV20-1 | few | TRBD1 | CSATNRQGIRGGYTF | TGCAGTGCTACTAATAGACAGGGGATTAGGGGTGGCTACACCTTC
TRBJ2-7 | TRBV20-1 | few | TRBD2 | CSASGLAGYEQYF | TGCAGTGCCTCCGGACTAGCGGGCTACGAGCAGTACTTC
TRBJ2-3 | TRBV20-1 | few | TRBD2 | CSARDGTTSTDTQYF | TGCAGTGCTAGAGACGGGACTACTAGCACAGATACGCAGTATTTT
TRBJ2-7 | TRBV7-2 | once | NA | CASSLGKTEQYF | TGTGCCAGCAGCTTAGGGAAGACCGAGCAGTACTTC
TRBJ1-2 | TRBV20-1 | many | NA | CSAPPAGPDSGGYTF | TGCAGTGCCCCCCCGGCAGGCCCCGACTCGGGGGGCTACACCTTC
TRBJ1-1 | TRBV7-2 | NA | NA | CASSPDPDREAFF | TGTGCCAGCAGCCCCGACCCTGACAGGGAAGCTTTCTTT
TRBJ1-2 | TRBV5-1 | NA | TRBD1 | CASSPGTGQGDNYGYTF | TGCGCCAGCAGCCCTGGGACAGGCCAAGGGGATAACTATGGCTACACCTTC
TRBJ2-7 | TRBV5-6 | many | NA | CASSLRTTVLNHEQYF | TGTGCCAGCAGCTTAAGGACCACAGTCCTTAACCACGAGCAGTACTTC
TRBJ2-5 | TRBV5-1 | few | TRBD1 | CASSLGWDRGAGTQYF | TGCGCCAGCAGCTTGGGCTGGGACAGGGGTGCAGGGACCCAGTACTTC
TRBJ1-1 | TRBV9 | NA | NA | CASSVAEGLNTEAFF | TGTGCCAGCAGCGTAGCGGAGGGCCTGAACACTGAAGCTTTCTTT
TRBJ2-7 | TRBV5-1 | NA | TRBD1 | CASGFPDRGVYEQYF | TGCGCCAGCGGGTTTCCTGACAGGGGTGTCTACGAGCAGTACTTC
TRBJ2-2 | TRBV5-5 | many | NA | CASSLRIINTGELFF | TGTGCCAGCAGCTTGAGAATTATAAACACCGGGGAGCTGTTTTTT
TRBJ2-7 | TRBV5-1 | many | NA | CASSFSGDEQYF | TGCGCCAGCAGCTTCTCAGGGGACGAGCAGTACTTC
TRBJ2-1 | TRBV15 | NA | TRBD1 | CATSDRQGWGNEQFF | TGTGCCACCAGCGATAGACAGGGATGGGGAAATGAGCAGTTCTTC
TRBJ2-5 | TRBV7-2 | few | NA | CASSSPTLGETQYF | TGTGCCAGCAGCTCCCCGACACTTGGAGAGACCCAGTACTTC
TRBJ2-3 | TRBV24-1 | NA | TRBD1 | CATSESGQTSTDTQYF | TGTGCCACCAGTGAGTCGGGACAGACTAGCACAGATACGCAGTATTTT
TRBJ2-7 | TRBV5-1 | NA | NA | CASGDGYYEQYF | TGCGCCAGTGGGGACGGATACTACGAGCAGTACTTC
TRBJ1-1 | TRBV18 | NA | NA | CASSPTSGAEAFF | TGTGCCAGCTCTCCTACATCAGGGGCTGAAGCTTTCTTT
TRBJ1-5 | TRBV29-1 | NA | TRBD1 | CSVALGQGQPQHF | TGCAGCGTCGCTCTAGGACAGGGCCAGCCCCAGCATTTT
TRBJ1-2 | TRBV20-1 | few | TRBD1 | CSAPGQGPNYGYTF | TGCAGTGCGCCTGGACAGGGGCCGAACTATGGCTACACCTTC
TRBJ2-1 | TRBV27 | NA | TRBD2 | CASSWTSGVYNEQFF | TGTGCCAGCAGTTGGACTAGCGGGGTCTACAATGAGCAGTTCTTC
TRBJ2-7 | TRBV12-3/TRBV12-4 | NA | TRBD2 | CASSSSGGSSYEQYF | TGTGCCAGCAGTTCGAGCGGGGGAAGCTCCTACGAGCAGTACTTC
TRBJ2-2 | TRBV15 | NA | TRBD2 | CATSRDDLAGGTGELFF | TGTGCCACCAGCAGAGATGACCTAGCGGGGGGAACCGGGGAGCTGTTTTTT